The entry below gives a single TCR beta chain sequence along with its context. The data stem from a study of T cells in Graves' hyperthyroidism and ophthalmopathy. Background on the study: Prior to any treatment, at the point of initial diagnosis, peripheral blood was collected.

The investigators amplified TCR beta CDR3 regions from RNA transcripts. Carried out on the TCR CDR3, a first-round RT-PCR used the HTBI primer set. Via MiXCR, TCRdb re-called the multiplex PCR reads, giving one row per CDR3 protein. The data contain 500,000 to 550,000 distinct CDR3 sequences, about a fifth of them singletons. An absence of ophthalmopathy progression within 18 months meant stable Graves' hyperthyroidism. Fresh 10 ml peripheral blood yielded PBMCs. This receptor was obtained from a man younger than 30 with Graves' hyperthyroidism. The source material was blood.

The CDR3, as DNA: TGTGCTAGTGGTTTCCGGCCGTACGAGCAGTACTTC. It yields the protein CASGFRPYEQYF. The rearrangement joins TRBV12-5 to TRBJ2-7; D uncertain. Germline values: CDR1 LGHNT, CDR2 FRNRAP. V was trimmed by 3 bases and J by 4 bases, leaving 7 bases between them. CDR3 length: 12 residues.